The rows below give T cell receptor beta chains drawn from one sample of a study of cytomegalovirus exposure and HLA in healthy donors. Repertoires were generated with immunoSEQ multiplex PCR, while TCRdb's copy carries only in-frame clones and drops some. The sample carries roughly 170,000 clones, about 80% recorded once. Material: PBMCs. Receptors were obtained from a woman in her twenties or thirties in good health and CMV-seronegative. Each CDR3 is given with its conserved first and last residue. A D gene is named only where the DNA matches it firmly. Clone size, where shown, is once, few, many, or a class for clones that have expanded.

J gene,D gene,clone size,V gene,CDR3 DNA,CDR3 protein
TRBJ1-3,.,.,TRBV19,TGTGCCAGTAGTATAGGTCTGACTTACTCTGGAAACACCATATATTTT,CASSIGLTYSGNTIYF
TRBJ2-7,.,.,TRBV6-5,TGTGCCAGCAGTTCGCGACGGTTCAGGTACGAGCAGTACTTC,CASSSRRFRYEQYF
TRBJ1-1,.,few,TRBV25-1,TGTGCCAGCCCTACTCCGACAACAGTAGCTTTCTTT,CASPTPTTVAFF
TRBJ2-7,.,few,TRBV21-1,TGTGCCAGCAGCAAATCAACGAGGTTCGGGGCCTACGAGCAGTACTTC,CASSKSTRFGAYEQYF
TRBJ1-1,.,once,TRBV7-2,TGTGCCAGCAGCTTAGTGGCAGGATCTGAAGCTTTCTTT,CASSLVAGSEAFF
TRBJ2-1,.,.,TRBV2,TGTGCCAGCAGTGTATCTTACAGCATTGAATCTGAGCAGTTCTTC,CASSVSYSIESEQFF
TRBJ1-5,.,few,TRBV7-2,TGTGCCAGCAGCGTAGACAGTCTAAACAATCAGCCCCAGCATTTT,CASSVDSLNNQPQHF
TRBJ2-3,TRBD2,.,TRBV7-6,TGTGCCAGCAGCTTAGACCGGGCTAGCGGGGGGGTTACAGATACGCAGTATTTT,CASSLDRASGGVTDTQYF
TRBJ1-4,.,.,TRBV28,TGTGCCAGCAACAACATTCAGCCGGGGGGCGAAAAACTGTTTTTT,CASNNIQPGGEKLFF
TRBJ2-2,TRBD2,.,TRBV27,TGTGCCAGCAGTGTGGGACTAGCGGCCACCGGGGAGCTGTTTTTT,CASSVGLAATGELFF
TRBJ2-1,.,few,TRBV7-9,TGTGCCAGCAGCTCCCTGTTGAGAGGGGGTGACTACAATGAGCAGTTCTTC,CASSSLLRGGDYNEQFF
TRBJ2-7,TRBD2,.,TRBV4-1,TGCGCCAGCAGCCCCGGGACTAGCGGAGAGCAGTACTTC,CASSPGTSGEQYF
TRBJ2-2,.,.,TRBV7-9,TGTGCCAGCAGCGGAGGGGGCCCGCGGACCGGGGAGCTGTTTTTT,CASSGGGPRTGELFF
TRBJ2-6,.,.,TRBV15,TGTGCCACCAGCAGAGATCAGGCCAACGTCCTGACTTTC,CATSRDQANVLTF
TRBJ2-3,.,.,TRBV4-3,TGCGCCAGCAGCCGTCTACTAGTCCGGACTAGCACAGATACGCAGTATTTT,CASSRLLVRTSTDTQYF
TRBJ2-7,TRBD1,.,TRBV6-6,TGTGCCAGCAGCGGGACAGTTCCTTACGAGCAGTACTTC,CASSGTVPYEQYF
TRBJ2-7,TRBD2,.,TRBV5-1,TGCGCCAGCAGCTTGGGACTAGCGGGAGAAGTCGACGAGCAGTACTTC,CASSLGLAGEVDEQYF
TRBJ1-1,.,.,TRBV2,TGTGCCAGCAAGATCTTCGCAGGGGAGACTGAAGCTTTCTTT,CASKIFAGETEAFF
TRBJ1-6,.,.,TRBV15,TGTGCCACCAGCAGAGACCCAGGGGTGAATTCACCCCTCCACTTT,CATSRDPGVNSPLHF
TRBJ1-3,.,.,TRBV5-1,TGCGCCAGCAGCTTGGCGGGGACAACAGGAAACACCATATATTTT,CASSLAGTTGNTIYF
TRBJ2-7,TRBD1,.,TRBV15,TGTGCCACCAGCAGAGGCCGGGACAGCCCCTACGAGCAGTACTTC,CATSRGRDSPYEQYF
TRBJ2-3,TRBD2,few,TRBV5-4,TGTGCCAGCAGCTTGATCGCGGGGGGCGAGATAAGCACAGATACGCAGTATTTT,CASSLIAGGEISTDTQYF
TRBJ1-2,TRBD1,.,TRBV6-5,TGTGCCAGCAGCTCACCGGGACAGGGCCCCTATGGCTACACCTTC,CASSSPGQGPYGYTF
TRBJ2-1,.,.,TRBV7-9,TGTTCCAGCAGCTCGATAATGGACAGCAATGAGCAGTTCTTC,CSSSSIMDSNEQFF
TRBJ2-5,.,.,TRBV6-6,TGTGCCACCAATTCCGGGACAAAGGGGACCCAGTACTTC,CATNSGTKGTQYF
TRBJ2-5,.,.,TRBV7-9,TGTGCCAGCAGCCCCGCCTTGGAGGGGAAAAAGAGAGAGACCCAGTACTTC,CASSPALEGKKRETQYF
TRBJ2-7,.,.,TRBV6-5,TGTGCCAGCAGTTACTCGATCGGGGGGCACGAGCAGTACTTC,CASSYSIGGHEQYF
TRBJ1-2,TRBD1,.,TRBV28,TGTGCCAGCAGTGTGGACAGGGACTATGGCTACACCTTC,CASSVDRDYGYTF
TRBJ2-7,.,.,TRBV4-3,TGCGCCAGCAGCCAAGGCCGGTACGAGCAGTACTTC,CASSQGRYEQYF
TRBJ2-3,TRBD1,few,TRBV28,TGTGCCAGCAGTTTAAAGGGGGCAACAGATACGCAGTATTTT,CASSLKGATDTQYF
TRBJ2-2,.,.,TRBV9,TGTGCCAGCAGCGTAGACAGGTCATTCGCATACACCGGGGAGCTGTTTTTT,CASSVDRSFAYTGELFF
TRBJ2-3,TRBD2,few,TRBV9,TGTGCCAGCAGCGTAGCTAGCGGAAGCACAGATACGCAGTATTTT,CASSVASGSTDTQYF
TRBJ1-2,TRBD1,.,TRBV27,TGTGCCAGCAGTCCCTTGGGACAGGGTAACTATGGCTACACCTTC,CASSPLGQGNYGYTF
TRBJ2-7,TRBD1,.,TRBV9,TGTGCCAGCAGCGTAGCCGGACAGGCCCCCTACGAGCAGTACTTC,CASSVAGQAPYEQYF
TRBJ1-2,TRBD1,few,TRBV6-1,TGTGCCTCGCGAGGAACAGGGGCCTATGGCTACACCTTC,CASRGTGAYGYTF
TRBJ1-1,.,once,TRBV25-1,TGTGCCAGCAGTGGTACAGGGTTTCCTGAAGCTTTCTTT,CASSGTGFPEAFF
TRBJ2-2,TRBD1,.,TRBV27,TGTGCCAGCAGTTATATGAACAGGGGTGTCACCGGGGAGCTGTTTTTT,CASSYMNRGVTGELFF
TRBJ2-1,TRBD2,.,TRBV11-3,TGTGCCAGCAGCGATCTAGCGGGAGGGATGGGTGAGCAGTTCTTC,CASSDLAGGMGEQFF
TRBJ2-2,TRBD2,.,TRBV7-9,TGTGCCAGCAGCTTAACTAGCGGGAGAGTAACCGGGGAGCTGTTTTTT,CASSLTSGRVTGELFF
TRBJ2-7,.,.,TRBV7-2,TGTGCCAGCAGCAAAGGGGGACCCCCCTACGAGCAGTACTTC,CASSKGGPPYEQYF
TRBJ1-5,.,.,TRBV6-5,TGTGCCAGCAGTCCCCCGAGTAGGCCCCAGCATTTT,CASSPPSRPQHF
TRBJ2-5,TRBD1,.,TRBV7-6,TGTGCCAGCAGCCTACAGGGGTCGCGAGAGACCCAGTACTTC,CASSLQGSRETQYF
TRBJ1-5,.,.,TRBV4-1,TGCGCCGGCAGCTCCATGACAGTCAATCAGCCCCAGCATTTT,CAGSSMTVNQPQHF
TRBJ2-3,.,.,TRBV9,TGTGCCAGCGCCGGGACTGGAAGAACCAAGACAGATACGCAGTATTTT,CASAGTGRTKTDTQYF
TRBJ2-7,.,.,TRBV29-1,TGCAGCGTTGTTGTCGCAGGGCCGGACGAGCAGTACTTC,CSVVVAGPDEQYF
TRBJ2-1,.,.,TRBV5-1,TGCGCCAGCAGTTTTGGTGGGCAGGGGAGGGACCGTGAGCAGTTCTTC,CASSFGGQGRDREQFF
TRBJ2-4,.,.,TRBV15,TGTGCCACCAGCAGAGATCGTCGGGGAGGGGTGGACAGTCAGTACTTC,CATSRDRRGGVDSQYF
TRBJ1-1,.,.,TRBV2,TGTGCCAGCAGTCGACAGCGTGAAGCTTTCTTT,CASSRQREAFF
TRBJ1-1,.,.,TRBV5-1,TGCGCCAGCAGCTTGGTGACAACGGCGAACACTGAAGCTTTCTTT,CASSLVTTANTEAFF
TRBJ2-5,TRBD1,.,TRBV10-2,TGCGCCACCAAGACAGGGGGCGGAGAGACCCAGTACTTC,CATKTGGGETQYF
TRBJ2-7,TRBD2,.,TRBV4-2,TGTGCCAGCAGCCAAGGAAGGACTAGGGGCTACGAGCAGTACTTC,CASSQGRTRGYEQYF
TRBJ2-1,TRBD2,.,TRBV11-3,TGTGCCAGCAGCCCTACTAGCGGTTCCTCCTACAATGAGCAGTTCTTC,CASSPTSGSSYNEQFF
TRBJ1-2,.,.,TRBV19,TGTGCCAGCTCCCTAGGCACAAATACTAACTATGGCTACACCTTC,CASSLGTNTNYGYTF
TRBJ2-7,TRBD2,.,TRBV6-1,TGTGCCAGCAGTGAACCCGGGGGGGCGATTCACGAGCAGTACTTC,CASSEPGGAIHEQYF
TRBJ2-2,.,.,TRBV28,TGTGCCAGCAGGGGGAGTGGATACACCGGGGAGCTGTTTTTT,CASRGSGYTGELFF
TRBJ2-3,TRBD1,.,TRBV4-3,TGCGCCAGCAGCCTCCGGGACAGGGTCGCAGATACGCAGTATTTT,CASSLRDRVADTQYF